Listed here is a single TCR beta chain. The antigen is not known. CDR1 and CDR2 (germline): MGHDK, SYGVNS. The CDR3 is 15 residues long. With V trimmed by 8 bases and J by 1 base, 8 bases remained unmatched. Every bit of the isolated RNA underwent reverse transcription, so sequencing read expressed TCRB transcripts. Produced via immunoSEQ multiplex PCR; TCRdb's table is partial and in-frame only. In the table there are around 250,000 clones, over 20% of which are singletons. These data belong to a study of beta chain features in type 1 diabetes. Study observations and caveats: Shorter TCRB CDR3s, moderately but significantly so, marked every one of the four CD4+ subsets in Type 1 diabetes patients.

This TCR was recovered from a woman aged 40 to 50 with type 1 diabetes. Sequencing was done on a sample of naive CD4+ T cells from blood. The V and J genes are TRBV25-1 and TRBJ1-1; 9 nucleotides line up with TRBD1. CDR3 in amino acids: CASSGGQGANTEAFF. As DNA, the CDR3 is TGTGCCAGCTCCGGGGGACAGGGTGCGAACACTGAAGCTTTCTTT.